This TCR beta chain stems from a study of spatial heterogeneity in lung cancer. The time point: sample taken at primary tumor resection. Unsorted samples of tumor, nontumor lung or frozen PBMC had their whole RNA sequenced. Trimming at V came to 4 bases and at J to 2 bases, leaving 3 bases not matched to a gene. The CDR3 has 17 amino acids. Germline-derived CDR1 and CDR2 are KGHDR and SFDVKD. Individual TCR cDNA molecules each bore their own unique molecular identifier. Via MiXCR, TCRdb re-called the 5' RACE reads, giving one row per CDR3 protein. Among approximately 90,000 distinct CDR3 sequences listed, around 9% were seen once.

The input for sequencing was PBMCs, taken at surgery. The chain carries TRBV24-1 and TRBJ2-3, with TRBD2 matching 15 bases. The TCR was taken from a male donor with early-stage non-small cell lung cancer. CDR3 region: CATSDGTSGRHTDTQYF. Written as DNA, the CDR3 is TGTGCCACCAGTGACGGGACTAGCGGGAGGCACACAGATACGCAGTATTTT.